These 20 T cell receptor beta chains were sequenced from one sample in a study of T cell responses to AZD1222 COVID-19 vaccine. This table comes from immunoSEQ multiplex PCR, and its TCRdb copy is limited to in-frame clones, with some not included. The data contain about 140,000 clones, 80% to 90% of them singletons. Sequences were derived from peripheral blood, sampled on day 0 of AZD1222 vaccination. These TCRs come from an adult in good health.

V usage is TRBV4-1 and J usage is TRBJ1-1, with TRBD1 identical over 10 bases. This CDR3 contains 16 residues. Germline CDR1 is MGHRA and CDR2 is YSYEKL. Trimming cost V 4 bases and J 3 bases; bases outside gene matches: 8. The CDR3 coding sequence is TGCGCCAGCAGCCCCTCCCCCGGGACAGGGGACACTGAAGCTTTCTTT. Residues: CASSPSPGTGDTEAFF.

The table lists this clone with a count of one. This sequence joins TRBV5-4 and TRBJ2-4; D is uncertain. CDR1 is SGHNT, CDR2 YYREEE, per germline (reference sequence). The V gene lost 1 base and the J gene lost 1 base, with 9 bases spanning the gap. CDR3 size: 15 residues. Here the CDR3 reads CASSLFLGAKNIQYF. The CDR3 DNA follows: TGTGCCAGCAGCTTGTTCCTGGGGGCCAAAAACATTCAGTACTTC. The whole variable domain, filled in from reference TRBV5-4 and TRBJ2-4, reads ETGVTQSPTHLIKTRGQQVTLRCSSQSGHNTVSWYQQALGQGPQFIFQYYREEENGRGNFPPRFSGLQFPNYSSELNVNALELDDSALYLCASSLFLGAKNIQYFGAGTRLSVL.

The CDR3, as DNA: TGTGCCAGCAGCTTTAGAGGATTGGGCACTGAAGCTTTCTTT. It yields the protein CASSFRGLGTEAFF. The V gene is TRBV5-4, the J gene TRBJ1-1; D ambiguous. V was shortened by 2 bases and J by 4 bases, with 12 bases between the two germline ends. The CDR3 has 14 residues. Germline assignment: CDR1 SGHNT and CDR2 YYREEE (reference sequence).

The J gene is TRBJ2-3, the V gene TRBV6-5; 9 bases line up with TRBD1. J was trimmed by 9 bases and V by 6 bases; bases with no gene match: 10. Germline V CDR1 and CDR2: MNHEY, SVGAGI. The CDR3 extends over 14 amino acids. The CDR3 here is CASSFVRQGDTQYF. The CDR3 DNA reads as TGTGCCAGCAGCTTCGTAAGACAGGGGGACACGCAGTATTTT.

The CDR3 is CASSERGFITNEKLFF. CDR3 in DNA: TGTGCCAGCAGTGAACGGGGGTTCATTACTAATGAAAAACTGTTTTTT. The rearrangement uses TRBV6-1 and TRBJ1-4; perhaps TRBD1 as D (5 bases). This CDR3 spans 16 amino acids. Deletions cut 2 bases from V and 2 bases from J, with 12 bases between. Germline V gene lookup returns CDR1 MNHNS and CDR2 SASEGT.

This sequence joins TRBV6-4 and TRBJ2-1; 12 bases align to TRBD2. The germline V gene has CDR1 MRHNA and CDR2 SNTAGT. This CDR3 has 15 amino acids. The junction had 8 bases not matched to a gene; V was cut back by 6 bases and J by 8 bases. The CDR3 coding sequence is TGTGCCAGCAGCCTCGCTAGCGGGGGGGCCGATGAGCAGTTCTTC. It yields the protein CASSLASGGADEQFF.

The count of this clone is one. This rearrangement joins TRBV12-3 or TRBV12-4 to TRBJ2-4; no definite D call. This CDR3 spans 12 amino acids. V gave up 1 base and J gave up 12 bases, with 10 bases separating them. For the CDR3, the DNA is TGTGCCAGCAGTTTAGGGCAACCAGATCAGTACTTC. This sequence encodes CASSLGQPDQYF.

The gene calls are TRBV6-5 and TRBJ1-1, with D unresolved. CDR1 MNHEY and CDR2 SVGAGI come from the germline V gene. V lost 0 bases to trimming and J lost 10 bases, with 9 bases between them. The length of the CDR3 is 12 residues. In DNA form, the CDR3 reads TGTGCCAGCAGTTACTCGTGGGAGGCAGCTTTCTTT. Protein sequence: CASSYSWEAAFF.

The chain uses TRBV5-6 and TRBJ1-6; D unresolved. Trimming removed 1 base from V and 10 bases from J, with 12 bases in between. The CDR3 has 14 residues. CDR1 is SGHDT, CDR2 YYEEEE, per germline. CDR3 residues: CASSLITAGSPLHF. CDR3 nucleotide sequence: TGTGCCAGCAGCTTGATTACGGCGGGGTCACCCCTCCACTTT.

CDR3 sequence reads: CASSSLHRGGLDTEAFF. Here the CDR3 DNA reads TGTGCCAGCAGCTCCCTGCACAGGGGAGGGTTAGACACTGAAGCTTTCTTT. The rearrangement links TRBV7-8 to TRBJ1-1; TRBD1 agrees at 7 bases. The CDR3 is 17 amino acids. Germline V gene sequence: CDR1 SGHVS, CDR2 FQNEAQ. Trimming removed 4 bases from V and 3 bases from J; junction bases left unmatched: 14.

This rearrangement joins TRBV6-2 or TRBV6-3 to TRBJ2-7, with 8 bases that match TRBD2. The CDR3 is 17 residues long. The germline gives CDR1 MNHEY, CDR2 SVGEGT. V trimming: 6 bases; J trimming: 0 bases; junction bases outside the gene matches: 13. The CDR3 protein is CASSPLRAGVGSYEQYF. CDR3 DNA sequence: TGTGCCAGCAGCCCTCTTCGAGCGGGGGTGGGCTCCTACGAGCAGTACTTC.

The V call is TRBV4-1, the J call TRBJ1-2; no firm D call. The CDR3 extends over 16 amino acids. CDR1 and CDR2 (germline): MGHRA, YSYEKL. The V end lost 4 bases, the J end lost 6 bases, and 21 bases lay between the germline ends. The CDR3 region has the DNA TGCGCCAGCAGCCGTCGTCCGCCACCTTTTTCGGATGGCTACACCTTC. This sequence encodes CASSRRPPPFSDGYTF.

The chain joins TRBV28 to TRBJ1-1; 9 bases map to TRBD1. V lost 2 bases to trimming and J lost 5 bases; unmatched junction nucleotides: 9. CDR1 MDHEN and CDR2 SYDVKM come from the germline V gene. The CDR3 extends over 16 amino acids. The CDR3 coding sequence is TGTGCCAGCAGTTTAATGGGACAGGGTTTAGGGACTGAAGCTTTCTTT. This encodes CASSLMGQGLGTEAFF. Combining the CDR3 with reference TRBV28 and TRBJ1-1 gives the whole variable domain DVKVTQSSRYLVKRTGEKVFLECVQDMDHENMFWYRQDPGLGLRLIYFSYDVKMKEKGDIPEGYSVSREKKERFSLILESASTNQTSMYLCASSLMGQGLGTEAFFGQGTRLTVV.

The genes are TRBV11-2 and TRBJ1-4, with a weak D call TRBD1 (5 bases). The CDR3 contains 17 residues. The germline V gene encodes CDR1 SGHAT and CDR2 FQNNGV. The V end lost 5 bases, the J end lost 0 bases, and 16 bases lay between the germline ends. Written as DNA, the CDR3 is TGTGCCAGCAGCCCTGCCGGGGGGTCTACAACTAATGAAAAACTGTTTTTT. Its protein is CASSPAGGSTTNEKLFF. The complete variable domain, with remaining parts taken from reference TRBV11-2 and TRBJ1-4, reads EAGVAQSPRYKIIEKRQSVAFWCNPISGHATLYWYQQILGQGPKLLIQFQNNGVVDDSQLPKDRFSAERLKGVDSTLKIQPAKLEDSAVYLCASSPAGGSTTNEKLFFGSGTQLSVL.

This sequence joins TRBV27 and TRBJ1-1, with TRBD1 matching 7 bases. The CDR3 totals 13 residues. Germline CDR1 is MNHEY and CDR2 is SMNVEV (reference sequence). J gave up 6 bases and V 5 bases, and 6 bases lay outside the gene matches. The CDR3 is CASSTTGTAEAFF. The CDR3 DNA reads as TGTGCCAGCAGTACGACAGGGACCGCTGAAGCTTTCTTT.

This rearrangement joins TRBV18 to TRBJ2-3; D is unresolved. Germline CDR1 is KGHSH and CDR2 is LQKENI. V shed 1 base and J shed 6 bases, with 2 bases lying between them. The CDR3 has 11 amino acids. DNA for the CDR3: TGTGCCAGCTCACCACTTGATACGCAGTATTTT. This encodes CASSPLDTQYF. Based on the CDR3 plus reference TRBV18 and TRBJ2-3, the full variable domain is NAGVMQNPRHLVRRRGQEARLRCSPMKGHSHVYWYRQLPEEGLKFMVYLQKENIIDESGMPKERFSAEFPKEGPSILRIQQVVRGDSAAYFCASSPLDTQYFGPGTRLTVL.

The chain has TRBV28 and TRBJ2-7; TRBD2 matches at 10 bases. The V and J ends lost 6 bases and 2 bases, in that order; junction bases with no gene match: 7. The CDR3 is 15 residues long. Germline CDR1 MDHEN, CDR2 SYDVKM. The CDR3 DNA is TGTGCCAGCAGCCGCGGACTAGCGGATACCTACGAGCAGTACTTC. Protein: CASSRGLADTYEQYF.

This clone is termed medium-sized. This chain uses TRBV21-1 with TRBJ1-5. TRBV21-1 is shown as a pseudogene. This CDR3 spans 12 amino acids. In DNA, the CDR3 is TGTGCCAGCCGAAGGAGCAATCAGCCCCAGCATTTT. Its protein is CASRRSNQPQHF.

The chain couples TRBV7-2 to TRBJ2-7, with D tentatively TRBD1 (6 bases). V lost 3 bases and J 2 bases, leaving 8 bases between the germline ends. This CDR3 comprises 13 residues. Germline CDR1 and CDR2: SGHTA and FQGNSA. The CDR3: CASSFQGPYEQYF. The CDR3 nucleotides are TGTGCCAGCAGCTTTCAGGGGCCCTACGAGCAGTACTTC.

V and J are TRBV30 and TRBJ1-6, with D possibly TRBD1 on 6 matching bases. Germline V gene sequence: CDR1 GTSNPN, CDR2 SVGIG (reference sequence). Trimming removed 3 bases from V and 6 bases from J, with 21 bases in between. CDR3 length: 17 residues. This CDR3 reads CAWSAVGGGSVNSPLHF. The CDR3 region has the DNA TGTGCCTGGAGCGCAGTAGGCGGGGGCAGCGTTAATTCACCCCTCCACTTT.